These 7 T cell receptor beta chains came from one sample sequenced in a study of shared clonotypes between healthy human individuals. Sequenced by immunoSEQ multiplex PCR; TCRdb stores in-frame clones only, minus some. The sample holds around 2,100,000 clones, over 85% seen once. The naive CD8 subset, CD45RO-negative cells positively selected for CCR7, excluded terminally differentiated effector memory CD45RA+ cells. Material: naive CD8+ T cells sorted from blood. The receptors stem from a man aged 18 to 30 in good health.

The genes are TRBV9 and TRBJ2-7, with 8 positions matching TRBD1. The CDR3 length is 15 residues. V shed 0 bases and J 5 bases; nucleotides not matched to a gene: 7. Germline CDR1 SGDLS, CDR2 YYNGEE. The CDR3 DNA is TGTGCCAGCAGCGTAGGGGCAGGGGGCATGAACGAGCAGTACTTC. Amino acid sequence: CASSVGAGGMNEQYF.

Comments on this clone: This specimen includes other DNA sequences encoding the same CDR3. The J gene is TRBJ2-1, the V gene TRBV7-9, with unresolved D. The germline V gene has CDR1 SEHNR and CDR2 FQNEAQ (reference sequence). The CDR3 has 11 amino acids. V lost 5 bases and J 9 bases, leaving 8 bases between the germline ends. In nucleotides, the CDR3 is TGTGCCAGCAGCCTCCTAGGTGAGCAGTTCTTC. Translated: CASSLLGEQFF.

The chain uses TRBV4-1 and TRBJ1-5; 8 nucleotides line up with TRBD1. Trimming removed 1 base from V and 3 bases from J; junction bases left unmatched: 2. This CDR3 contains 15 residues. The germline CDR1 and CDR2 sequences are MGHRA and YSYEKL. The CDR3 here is CASSQATGVNQPQHF. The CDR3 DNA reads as TGCGCCAGCAGCCAAGCGACAGGGGTCAATCAGCCCCAGCATTTT.

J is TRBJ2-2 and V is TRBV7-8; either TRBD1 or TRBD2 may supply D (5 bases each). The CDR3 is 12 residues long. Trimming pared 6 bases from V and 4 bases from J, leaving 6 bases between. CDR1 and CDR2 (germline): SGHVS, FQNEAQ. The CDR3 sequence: CASRGVTGELFF. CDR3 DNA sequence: TGTGCCAGCAGGGGGGTCACCGGGGAGCTGTTTTTT.

DNA of the CDR3: TGCGCCAGCAGTGCGCTGACGACAGGCGGGCAGTTCTTC. Protein sequence: CASSALTTGGQFF. The chain carries TRBV10-1 and TRBJ2-1; weak D call: TRBD1 (6 bases). This CDR3 contains 13 residues. V was shortened by 4 bases and J by 12 bases, with 16 bases between the two germline ends. Germline CDR1 reads WNHNN; CDR2 reads SYGVQD (reference sequence).

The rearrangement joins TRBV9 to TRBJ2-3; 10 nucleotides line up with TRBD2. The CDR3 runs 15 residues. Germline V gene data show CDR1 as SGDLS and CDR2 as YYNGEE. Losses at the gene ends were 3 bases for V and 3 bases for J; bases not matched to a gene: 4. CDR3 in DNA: TGTGCCAGCAGCGAACCGGGACTAGCGACAGATACGCAGTATTTT. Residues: CASSEPGLATDTQYF.

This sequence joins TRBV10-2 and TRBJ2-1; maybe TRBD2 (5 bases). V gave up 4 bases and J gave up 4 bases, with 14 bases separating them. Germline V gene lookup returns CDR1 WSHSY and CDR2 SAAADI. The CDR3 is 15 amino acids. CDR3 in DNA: TGCGCCAGCAGTGTAGGTGCGGGCGGGTACAATGAGCAGTTCTTC. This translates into CASSVGAGGYNEQFF.